This T cell receptor beta chain was sequenced in a study of blood T cell repertoires in COVID-19 (dated by TCRdb to 2019 to 2021). The study in broad terms: Samples covering the acute and convalescent phases of COVID-19 were provided by collaborators in the United States, Italy and Spain. The prospective study material was composed of cDNA or gDNA derived from T cells, B-cell-depleted T cells, or PBMCs. Subjects who had been exposed to COVID-19, were actively infected with it, or had recovered from it provided the deeply sampled blood TCRbeta repertoires that made up the dataset. The repertoires were made available in a free public database intended to serve as a resource for research on the immune response to SARS-CoV-2. The samples were drawn from two sources: the first 160 participants of the ongoing ImmuneRACE study, and some 1,300 subjects contributed by 6 global collaborators. A de-identified subject ID, COVID-19 status, age in years and sex were almost always included in the sample metadata. HLA class I and class II types, where available, came from metadata supplied by the sample provider rather than from assay-based typing.

Whole blood was collected in K2EDTA tubes by collaborating institutions according to the institutions' own protocols. For TCRbeta analysis, collaborator samples were shipped as frozen whole blood, as isolated PBMCs, or as DNA extracted from either sample type. From the germline V gene, CDR1 is MDHEN and CDR2 is SYDVKM. From the cysteine up to the phenylalanine, the CDR3 has a length of 15 residues. Only the CDR3 DNA is retained, 45 bases long and in frame from the first base. Compared with germline, V lacks 6 bases and J lacks 3 bases; bases without a gene match: 4. General findings and caveats noted by the study authors: The amount of clinical and demographic metadata varied by source and participant and was provided uncurated.

The immunoSEQ Assay, a bias-controlled multiplex PCR, was used to amplify TCRbeta CDR3 regions from genomic DNA. Regarding the original processing steps: Within the assay, amplification of reference gene primers was used to estimate how many nucleated cells each sample contained. To quantify the absolute abundance of each unique TCRbeta CDR3 rearrangement, sequence reads were collapsed and filtered. For each sample, productive Simpson clonality was calculated by taking the square root of Simpson's diversity index across productive rearrangements. TCRdb limited this immuneACCESS table to in-frame rearrangements with V and J called. A share of clones is missing; checked studies link under half to unresolved V genes, and the rest is unexplained. The D gene and trimming were derived from the DNA, and the V and J assignments and clone size from that table. The sample profile shows 290,000 or so clones; 70% to 90% of them were found once. In total, the top ten clones hold 1.3% of the sample.

Points on this clone: Its antigen has not been determined. Within one base of it there is no much larger clone, and no base qualities were kept. Other DNA sequences in this sample translate to the same CDR3.

The sequenced sample was peripheral blood. This receptor was identified in a man between 65 and 85 years old with acute or convalescent COVID-19. Recombination linked TRBV28 to TRBJ1-5, with 11 bases in between that match TRBD1. The CDR3 in this case is CASSSGQGDNQPQHF. The DNA is TGTGCCAGCAGCTCGGGACAGGGGGACAATCAGCCCCAGCATTTT.